The sequence of this T cell receptor (beta chain) was determined in a study of T cell responses to AZD1222 COVID-19 vaccine. Measured with immunoSEQ multiplex PCR; TCRdb has only the in-frame clones, and not every one. Of 130,000 or so clones listed, 75% to 95% are singletons. The CDR3 runs to 15 residues. CDR1 and CDR2 from the germline V gene are MNHEY and SMNVEV (reference sequence). V was pared by 5 bases and J by 3 bases, with 7 bases of the junction left unmatched. The chain has TRBV27 and TRBJ1-2; 9 positions agree with TRBD1. This clonotype originated in an adult who received the AZD1222 COVID-19 vaccine. Sequencing used peripheral blood, obtained 28 days after the second AZD1222 dose. As DNA, the CDR3 is TGTGCCAGCAGTCAACAGGGGGCGCAGGACTATGGCTACACCTTC. Translated, it gives CASSQQGAQDYGYTF.